These 5 T cell receptor beta chains originate from one sample sequenced in a study of cytomegalovirus exposure and HLA in healthy donors. Researchers ran the PCR with 60 Vbeta and 13 Jbeta primers. Assay: immunoSEQ multiplex PCR; the TCRdb copy retains only in-frame clones and omits some. Here the sample spans about 140,000 clones, roughly four fifths being singletons. The specimen sequenced was PBMCs. The receptor source for this set is a man in his thirties or forties in good health and CMV-seronegative.

The chain has TRBV7-9 and TRBJ2-7, with a possible D match to TRBD2 (5 bases). The CDR3 sequence is 14 residues long. The ends were cut back, 5 bases at V and 1 base at J, with 12 bases in the middle. The germline CDR1 and CDR2 sequences are SEHNR and FQNEAQ (reference sequence). As DNA, the CDR3 is TGTGCCAGCAGCCCAACCCGGGGTTCCTACGAGCAGTACTTC. It specifies CASSPTRGSYEQYF.

The chain joins TRBV11-2 to TRBJ2-1, with D perhaps matching TRBD1 (6 bases). This CDR3 spans 16 amino acids. V gave up 6 bases and J gave up 3 bases, with 18 bases separating them. CDR1 and CDR2 from the germline V gene are SGHAT and FQNNGV. CDR3 residues: CASRNGGRGLYNEQFF. CDR3 DNA sequence: TGTGCCAGCAGAAATGGGGGCAGGGGCCTCTACAATGAGCAGTTCTTC.

The chain employs TRBV11-3 and TRBJ1-5; D remains unclear. The CDR3 is 12 amino acids. Trimming shortened V by 3 bases and J by 3 bases, and 3 bases separated the two germline ends. In germline, CDR1 is SGHNT, CDR2 YENEEA. The CDR3 sequence is CASSFHNQPQHF. In DNA, the CDR3 is TGTGCCAGCAGCTTCCACAATCAGCCCCAGCATTTT.

This clone was seen only a few times. The J gene is TRBJ2-7, the V gene TRBV27, with 7 bases fitting TRBD1. V shed 5 bases, J shed 5 bases, and the junction held 6 bases outside the gene matches. Germline lookup yields CDR1 MNHEY and CDR2 SMNVEV (reference sequence). This CDR3 is built from 13 residues. CDR3 DNA sequence: TGTGCCAGCAGTCAAGGGACAGAACACGAGCAGTACTTC. Its protein product is CASSQGTEHEQYF.

V and J are TRBV28 and TRBJ2-5; D gene ambiguous. Trimming stripped 2 bases from V and 3 bases from J, with 4 bases between. There are 12 residues in the CDR3. The germline V gene encodes CDR1 MDHEN and CDR2 SYDVKM. CDR3 residues: CASSLPEETQYF. The CDR3 bases are TGTGCCAGCAGTTTACCCGAAGAGACCCAGTACTTC.